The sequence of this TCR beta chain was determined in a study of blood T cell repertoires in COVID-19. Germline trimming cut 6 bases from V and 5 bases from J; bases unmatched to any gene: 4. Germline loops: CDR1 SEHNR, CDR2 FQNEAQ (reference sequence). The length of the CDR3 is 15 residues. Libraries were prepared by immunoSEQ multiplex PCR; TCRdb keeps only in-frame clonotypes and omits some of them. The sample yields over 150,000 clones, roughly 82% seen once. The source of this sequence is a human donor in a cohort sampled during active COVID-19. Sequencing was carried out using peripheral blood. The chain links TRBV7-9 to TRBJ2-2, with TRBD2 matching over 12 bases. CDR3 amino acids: CASRQLAGGTGELFF. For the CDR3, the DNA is TGTGCCAGCAGACAACTAGCGGGAGGAACCGGGGAGCTGTTTTTT.